This T cell receptor beta chain was captured in a study of a mutant IDH1 vaccine in newly diagnosed glioma. Worth noting for this clone: Its antigen is unknown.

Specified time point: week 23, last vaccination. Each vaccine dose was 300 ug of mutant IDH1 20-mer peptide, with topical imiquimod. CDR3 length: 15 residues. The V end lost 1 base, the J end lost 1 base, and 12 bases lay between the germline ends. The germline V gene has CDR1 SGDLS and CDR2 YYNGEE. Generated by immunoSEQ multiplex PCR, the TCRdb table keeps only in-frame clones and is missing some. The profile shows 50,000 to 65,000 clones, over 70% of them singletons. The input for sequencing was PBMCs, taken from a glioma patient whose treatment included an IDH1 peptide vaccine. This clonotype originated in a man aged 40-49 years with glioma. The rearrangement uses TRBV9 and TRBJ2-7, with D perhaps matching TRBD2 (6 bases). The CDR3 DNA reads as TGTGCCAGCAGCGTACTCAGCGGGCCATCCTACGAGCAGTACTTC. Protein: CASSVLSGPSYEQYF.